This T cell receptor beta chain was identified during a study of cytomegalovirus exposure and HLA in healthy donors listed by TCRdb under 2017. Describing the broader study: According to an earlier analysis of several hundred of the donors, 150 million to 200 million T cells yielded 90 million to 130 million unique TCR beta sequences and 276 Gb of sequence data. Approximately 310 gigabases of sequencing data and approximately 93 million unique TCR sequences were included in an early release covering over 600 HLA-typed donors. Of the 300 to 450 genotyped donors, over 65% fell in the genetic ancestry cluster associated with self-reported Caucasian donors. The study aimed to test whether signatures of past pathogen exposure could be identified by cataloging public T cell receptors. The study profiled the T cell repertoires of hundreds of subjects by immunosequencing and related them to cytomegalovirus serostatus. A separate validation cohort of roughly 130 different subjects was used in addition to the roughly 670-subject first cohort. To predict cytomegalovirus infection status, the study combined high-throughput TCR immunosequencing, statistical association of individual TCRs with disease status, and machine learning. In a later analysis, previously published TCR beta repertoires from 670 or so donors were re-analyzed and high-resolution HLA genotyping was added so that TCR occurrence patterns could be studied. The later analysis used no new phenotypic data to find candidate immune exposures, relying instead on TCR beta sequences and their occurrence across donors. An earlier analysis of 587 of the donors used high-throughput TCR beta sequencing to judge whether each TCR beta V gene segment behaved as functional or pseudogenic. Donor age, sex, ethnicity and CMV serostatus were compiled together with the repertoire data. A later genetic analysis used genome-wide SNP genotypes for about three fifths of the roughly 700 donors, treating that subset as a discovery cohort. Every repertoire in the discovery cohort had been generated on one and the same sequencing platform. HLA typing covered class I and class II loci at four-digit resolution. The number of typed donors differed by locus: roughly 629-630 for A, B, C, DRB1 and DQB1; approximately 540 for DQA1; over 600 for DPA1; and 400 to 480 for DPB1. Five DR-DQ haplotypes were handled as single units for association and clustering, since linkage in the cohort was strong. Among 398 genotyped donors of the cohort, an average of about 240,000 unique TCR beta nucleotide sequences was sequenced per donor, of which about 18% were non-productive.

General study outcomes and caveats: A further reported finding was that TCR beta sequences accurately predicted the HLA-A and HLA-B alleles for most subjects in the first cohort. In a later analysis, about 17,000 TCR beta sequences were associated with specific HLA alleles at a false discovery rate of 0.05. Because HLA typing was unavailable for some donors at each locus, only the typed subset was used in association tests. Compared with equally common non-associated chains, HLA-associated TCR beta chains in a later analysis were more clonally expanded and had lower generation probabilities. Across donors, most TCR sequences were observed very rarely, whereas some public TCRs were present in many individuals. Strong co-occurrence of HLA alleles, especially DR and DQ, made assigning TCR associations to individual alleles difficult. Immune exposure information for the cohort was limited to CMV serostatus. In both the original and validation cohorts, the classifier was reported to diagnose cytomegalovirus status with high specificity and sensitivity. Correlated functional status among segregating V segments might be attributable to linkage disequilibrium, but an unknown experimental factor could not be ruled out. A later analysis found that most CMV-associated TCR beta chains appeared HLA-restricted, with HLA associations seemingly driven largely by CMV exposure. Several of the top co-occurrence clusters appeared to be linked to parvovirus B19, influenza, CMV and Epstein-Barr virus, according to a later analysis. V-gene and J-gene trimming of TCR beta chains was associated with a missense DCLRE1C variant in a later genetic analysis, and the association was replicated in an independent cohort. A total of 150 to 200 TCR beta chains were listed by the study as associated with cytomegalovirus. Roughly 17 rarely observed V segments, including chromosome 9 orphons, were excluded from the earlier analysis of approximately 500 of the donors because counts were too low. The authors suggested that the approach could potentially be extended to other disease states and immunological phenotypes. The sequencing pipeline was judged likely to have produced a cluster of highly shared sequence variants as a technical artifact. In vitro tests confirmed that a few of the cytomegalovirus-associated TCR beta chains recognize cytomegalovirus antigens. In this cohort, only TCR beta chains were sequenced, and detectable features were limited by the absence of alpha or paired-chain data. Presence/absence analyses assumed roughly uniform sequencing depth across donors, an assumption that may not hold. An earlier analysis of approximately 600 of the donors showed that most TCR beta V segments appeared in productive rearrangements either about 90% or about 30% of the time, which broadly matched IMGT annotations. According to a later analysis, TCR association rates differed among HLA loci, with DRB1 alleles showing the most associated TCRs and HLA-C alleles showing the fewest. Compared with the approximately 710-donor mean, donors in an Asian-associated ancestry cluster had fewer N-insertions in productive TCRs, according to a later genetic analysis.

To note about this clone: Its antigen specificity is not known. No clone much larger than this one lies a single base away; base qualities are absent.

The library relied on the immunoSEQ multiplex PCR assay. For the multiplex PCR, a mixture combining 60 forward primers for TCR Vbeta segments and 13 reverse primers for TCR Jbeta segments was used. Amplification of the CDR3 region of rearranged TCR beta genes was performed with a multiplex PCR assay on genomic DNA. On the Illumina HiSeq System, the amplified TCR beta libraries were sequenced as 87-base-pair reads. In the authors' own workflow: A later analysis tallied tens of millions of unique TCR beta chains across the 550 to 850 repertoires, and some 10 million of those chains were shared by two or more donors. A nearest-neighbor algorithm error-corrected the raw reads and collapsed the reads into unique sequences, merging closely related sequences to remove PCR and sequencing errors. Alignment of CDR3 sequences to IMGT reference sequences was used to assign V, D and J gene segments. For a sequence to be retained, a match of at least six nucleotides to both a V gene segment and a J gene segment was required. Rearrangements were called productive when the CDR3 lacked stop codons and stayed in frame with V and J; all others were non-productive. CDR3 was defined by IMGT convention, running from the second conserved V-encoded cysteine to the conserved J-encoded phenylalanine. Sequences without an unambiguous match to a single V gene segment were excluded from the earlier analysis of several hundred of the donors. In an earlier analysis of approximately 550 of the donors, V segments were called functional above 56.7% productive rearrangements and were called segregating when the between-donor standard deviation exceeded 5%. A statistical classification framework was built to diagnose cytomegalovirus status from the catalog of TCR beta chain sequences. In a later analysis, TCR nucleotide sequences were compared against IMGT/GENE-DB human TR gene sequences so that V and J genes could be assigned. In a later analysis, CDR3 sequences and most-parsimonious VDJ recombination scenarios were assigned using the TCRdist pipeline. A later analysis defined each TCR beta chain by its CDR3 amino acid sequence plus V-gene family, and excluded reads lacking a unique V-gene family. A later analysis removed roughly 590 highly shared, low-generation-probability nucleotide sequences to deal with suspected cross-contamination and a sequencing artifact. In a later analysis, a clonal expansion index for each public chain was calculated from normalized within-repertoire ranks of inferred template counts. In a later analysis, generation probabilities were computed with a VDJ recombination model fitted to out-of-frame rearrangements, and the resulting probabilities were checked against IGoR. Hypergeometric tests were used in a later analysis to score TCR-TCR, TCR-HLA and TCR-CMV co-occurrence, with a repertoire-size bias correction applied to the TCR pairs. In a later analysis, false discovery rates were estimated by permuting HLA or CMV assignments 20 times. In a later analysis, co-occurring TCRs were grouped using DBSCAN, with TCRdist sequence similarity added in when clustering inside HLA-allele-positive subsets. For co-occurrence clustering, repertoires with fewer than 30,000 or more than 120,000 public chains were excluded, along with five or six repertoires with anomalous nucleotide sharing. The source is immuneACCESS, and TCRdb retained only in-frame sequences with V and J called. Part of the clones is not carried over; for the studies checked, unresolved V genes explain less than half of this, and the remainder is unexplained. Clone size and the V and J calls come from that table; the DNA yielded D and trimming. The sample records 150,000 to 200,000 clones, 70% to 85% of which are singletons. The ten largest clones add up to around 3.4% of the sample.

The cohort was made up of 666 healthy bone marrow donors. Cohort members were all nominally healthy when sampled, although unrecorded immune exposures were likely present. The donor was CMV seropositive and belonged to the group of 270 or so seropositive cohort members. A peripheral blood sample was provided by each donor, and peripheral blood mononuclear cells were used for TCR beta sequencing. The Qiagen DNeasy Blood Extraction Kit was used to extract genomic DNA from the blood cell samples. Sequencing was performed on PBMCs. The sequence was collected from a woman aged 55-70 years in good health and CMV-seropositive.

The bases read TGTGCCAGCACTTCGGGTTGGGATGAGCAGTTCTTC. Its translation is CASTSGWDEQFF. The rearrangement combines TRBV5-4 with TRBJ2-1; the D gene lacks a confident call. CDR1 is given as SGHNT and CDR2 as YYREEE, both from the germline V gene (reference sequence). Reading from cysteine to phenylalanine, the CDR3 counts 12 amino acids. The kept DNA is CDR3 alone, 36 bases in frame from the first base. Cut back by 6 bases and 8 bases, the V and J ends lie 12 bases apart.